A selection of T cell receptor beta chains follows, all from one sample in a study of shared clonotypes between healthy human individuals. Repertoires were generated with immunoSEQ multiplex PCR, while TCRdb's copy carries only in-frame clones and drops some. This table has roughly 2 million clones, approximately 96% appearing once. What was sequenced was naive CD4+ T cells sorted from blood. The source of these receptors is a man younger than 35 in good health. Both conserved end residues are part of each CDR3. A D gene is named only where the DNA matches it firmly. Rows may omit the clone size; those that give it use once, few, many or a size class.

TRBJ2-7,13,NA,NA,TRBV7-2,TGTGCCAGCAGCTCTCAACGGGGGTTCGAGCAGTACTTC,CASSSQRGFEQYF
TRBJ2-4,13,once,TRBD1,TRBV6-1,TGTGCCAGTAGTACAGGGGGCGCAAACATTCAGTACTTC,CASSTGGANIQYF
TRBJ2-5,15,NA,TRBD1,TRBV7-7,TGTGCTAGCAGCGACCCGACAGGGGGTGTGGAGACCCAGTACTTC,CASSDPTGGVETQYF
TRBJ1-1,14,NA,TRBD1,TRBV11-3,TGTGCCAGCAGCGCCGTTTCAGGGGGCACTGAAGCTTTCTTT,CASSAVSGGTEAFF
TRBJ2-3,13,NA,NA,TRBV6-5,TGTGCCAGCAGTTACGGGGCCCGGGATACGCAGTATTTT,CASSYGARDTQYF
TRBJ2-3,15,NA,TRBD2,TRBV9,TGTGCCAGCAGCGTCTATAGCGGGGGAACAGATACGCAGTATTTT,CASSVYSGGTDTQYF
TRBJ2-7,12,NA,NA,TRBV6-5,TGTGCCAGCTCGGCAGGGGAAAACGAGCAGTACTTC,CASSAGENEQYF
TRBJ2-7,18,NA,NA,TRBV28,TGTGCCAGCAGTTCCTACGGCCGGGGGACATCTAGCTCCTACGAGCAGTACTTC,CASSSYGRGTSSSYEQYF
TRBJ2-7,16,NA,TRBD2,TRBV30,TGTGCCTGGACAAGGACTAGCGGGCCCAAATATTACGAGCAGTACTTC,CAWTRTSGPKYYEQYF
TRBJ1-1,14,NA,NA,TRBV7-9,TGTGCCAGCAGCCTACTGGGACTTCATGCTGAAGCTTTCTTT,CASSLLGLHAEAFF
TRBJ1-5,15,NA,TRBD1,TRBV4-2,TGTGCCAGCAGCCAAGGAAATGACAGGGATCAGCCCCAGCATTTT,CASSQGNDRDQPQHF
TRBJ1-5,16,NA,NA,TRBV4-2,TGTGCCAGCAGCCAGAATACAGGAGCGGGCGTTCAGCCCCAGCATTTT,CASSQNTGAGVQPQHF
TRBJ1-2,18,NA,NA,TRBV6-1,TGTGCCAGCAGTGAACCCCGCCGACAGCTTTTAGCTAACTATGGCTACACCTTC,CASSEPRRQLLANYGYTF
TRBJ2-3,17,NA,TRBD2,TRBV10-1,TGCGCCAGCAGTGGAAAACGTGGGGGACTAGCGGCAGATACGCAGTATTTT,CASSGKRGGLAADTQYF
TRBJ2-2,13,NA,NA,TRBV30,TGTGCCTGGTCCCCCATGGGGACCGGGGAGCTGTTTTTT,CAWSPMGTGELFF
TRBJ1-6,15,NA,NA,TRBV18,TGTGCCAGCTCACCAGGGTTTAACGCTAATTCACCCCTCCACTTT,CASSPGFNANSPLHF
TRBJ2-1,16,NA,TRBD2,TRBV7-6,TGTGCCAGCAGCTTTGAGCGGGGGGGCCCTTTGAATGAGCAGTTCTTC,CASSFERGGPLNEQFF
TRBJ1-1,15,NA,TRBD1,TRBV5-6,TGTGCCAGCAGCCGGAGGGGACAGGGGTTAACTGAAGCTTTCTTT,CASSRRGQGLTEAFF
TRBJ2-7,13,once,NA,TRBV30,TGTGCCTGGAGTAAGCAGGGAGCGTTCGAGCAGTACTTC,CAWSKQGAFEQYF
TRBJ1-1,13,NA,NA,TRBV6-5,TGTGCCAGCAGTACTGTTCAGTCGACTGAAGCTTTCTTT,CASSTVQSTEAFF
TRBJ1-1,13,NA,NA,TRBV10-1,TGCGCCAGCAGTGAGGACCGGAACACTGAAGCTTTCTTT,CASSEDRNTEAFF
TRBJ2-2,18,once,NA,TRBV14,TGTGCCAGCAGCCAAGCGCCCTTGGGCGGGATCAACACCGGGGAGCTGTTTTTT,CASSQAPLGGINTGELFF
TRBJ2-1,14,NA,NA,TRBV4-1,TGCGCCAGCAGCCCGTTTCCCCGGAACAATGAGCAGTTCTTC,CASSPFPRNNEQFF
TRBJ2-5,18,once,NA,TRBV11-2,TGTGCCAGCAGCTTAGGACAACGGACCGTCCTCGAACCGGAGACCCAGTACTTC,CASSLGQRTVLEPETQYF
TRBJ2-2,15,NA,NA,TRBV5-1,TGCGCCAGCCGCTGGACAGTAGCGAACACCGGGGAGCTGTTTTTT,CASRWTVANTGELFF
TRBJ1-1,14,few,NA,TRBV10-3,TGTGCCATCAGTGATGTCAAATTTACAACTGAAGCTTTCTTT,CAISDVKFTTEAFF
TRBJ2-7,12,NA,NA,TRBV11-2,TGTGCCAGCAGCTTAGCTTTGGCAGGGGCGTACTTC,CASSLALAGAYF
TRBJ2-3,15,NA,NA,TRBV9,TGTGCCAGCAGCGTAACGGGGACTAGCACAGATACGCAGTATTTT,CASSVTGTSTDTQYF
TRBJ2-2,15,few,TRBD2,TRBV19,TGTGCCTCTAATCGGGAGGCTACGGGCACCGGGGAGCTGTTTTTT,CASNREATGTGELFF
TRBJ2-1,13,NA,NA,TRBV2,TGTGCCAGCAGTTCTGGCTTTTACAATGAGCAGTTCTTC,CASSSGFYNEQFF
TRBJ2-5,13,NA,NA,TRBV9,TGTGCCAGCAGCTCACGAACTACAGGGACCCAGTACTTC,CASSSRTTGTQYF
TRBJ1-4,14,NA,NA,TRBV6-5,TGTGCCAGCAGCCGAGGGAGAGAGAGTGAAAAACTGTTTTTT,CASSRGRESEKLFF
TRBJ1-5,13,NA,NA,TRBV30,TGTGCCTGGGCACGGGACGGGGATCAGCCCCAGCATTTT,CAWARDGDQPQHF
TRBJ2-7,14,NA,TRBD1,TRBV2,TGTGCCAGCAGTCGGGACAGCAGCTCCTACGAGCAGTACTTC,CASSRDSSSYEQYF
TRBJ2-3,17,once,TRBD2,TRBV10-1,TGCGCCAGCAGTCGTTGGGGTAGCGGGGCTAGCACAGATACGCAGTATTTT,CASSRWGSGASTDTQYF
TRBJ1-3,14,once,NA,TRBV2,TGTGCCAGCAGTGAGGGTCGCTCTGGAAACACCATATATTTT,CASSEGRSGNTIYF
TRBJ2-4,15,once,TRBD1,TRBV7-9,TGTGCCAGCAGCCAAGACAGGGGAGCCAAAAACATTCAGTACTTC,CASSQDRGAKNIQYF
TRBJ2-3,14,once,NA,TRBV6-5,TGTGCCAGCAGTTGGACCCGGGGGTCAGATACGCAGTATTTT,CASSWTRGSDTQYF
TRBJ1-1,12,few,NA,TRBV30,TGTGCCTGGAGTAGAATGAACACTGAAGCTTTCTTT,CAWSRMNTEAFF
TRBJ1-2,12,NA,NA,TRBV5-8,TGTGCCAGCAGCCCCCCAAGCTATGGCTACACCTTC,CASSPPSYGYTF
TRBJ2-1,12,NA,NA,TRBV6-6,TGTGCCAGCAGCCCCAGCGGCAATGAGCAGTTCTTC,CASSPSGNEQFF
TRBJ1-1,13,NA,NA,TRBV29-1,TGCAGCGTTGCGGCAGGACCGAACACTGAAGCTTTCTTT,CSVAAGPNTEAFF
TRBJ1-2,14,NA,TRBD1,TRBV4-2,TGTGCCAGCAGCCAAGTCGTAACAGGGGAAGGCTACACCTTC,CASSQVVTGEGYTF
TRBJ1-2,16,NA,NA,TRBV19,TGTGCCAGTAGTATAGGGTACGGCACTCCTAACTATGGCTACACCTTC,CASSIGYGTPNYGYTF
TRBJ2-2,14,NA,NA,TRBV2,TGTGCCAGCAGTGAAGATGAGGTCACCGGGGAGCTGTTTTTT,CASSEDEVTGELFF
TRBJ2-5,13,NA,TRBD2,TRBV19,TGTGCCAGTATGGGACTAGCGGGAGAGACCCAGTACTTC,CASMGLAGETQYF
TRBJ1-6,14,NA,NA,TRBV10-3,TGTGCCATCAGTTCGGACAGTAATAATTCACCCCTCCACTTT,CAISSDSNNSPLHF